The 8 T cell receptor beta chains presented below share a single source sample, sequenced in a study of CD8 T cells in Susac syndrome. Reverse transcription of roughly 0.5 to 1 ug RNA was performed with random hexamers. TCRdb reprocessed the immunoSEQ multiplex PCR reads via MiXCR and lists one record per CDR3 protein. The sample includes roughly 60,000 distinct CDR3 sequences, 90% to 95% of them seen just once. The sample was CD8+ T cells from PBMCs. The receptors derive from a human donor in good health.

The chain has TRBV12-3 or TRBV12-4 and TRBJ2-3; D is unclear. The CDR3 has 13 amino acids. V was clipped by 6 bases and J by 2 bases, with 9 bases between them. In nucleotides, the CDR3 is TGTGCCAGCAGGTCCGGATTCACAGATACGCAGTATTTT. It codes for CASRSGFTDTQYF.

The chain's CDR3 is CASSAIAGYSGSYNEQFF. The CDR3 coding sequence is TGCGCCAGCAGCGCTATAGCAGGCTACAGCGGCTCCTACAATGAGCAGTTCTTC. The genes are TRBV5-1 and TRBJ2-1, with D perhaps TRBD2 (5 bases). This CDR3 is built from 18 residues. V was clipped by 4 bases and J by 0 bases, with 20 bases between them. Germline CDR1 reads SGHRS; CDR2 reads YFSETQ.

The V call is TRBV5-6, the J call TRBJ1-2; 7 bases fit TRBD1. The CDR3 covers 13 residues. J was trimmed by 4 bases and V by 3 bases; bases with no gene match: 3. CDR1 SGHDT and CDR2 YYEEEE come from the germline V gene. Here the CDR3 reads CASSSGQSYGYTF. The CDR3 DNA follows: TGTGCCAGCAGCTCGGGACAGAGCTATGGCTACACCTTC.

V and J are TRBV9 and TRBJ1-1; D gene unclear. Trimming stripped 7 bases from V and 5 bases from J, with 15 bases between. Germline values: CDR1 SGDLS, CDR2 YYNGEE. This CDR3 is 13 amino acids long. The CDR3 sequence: CASSLGGFTEAFF. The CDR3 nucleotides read TGTGCCAGCTCCCTCGGAGGGTTTACTGAAGCTTTCTTT.

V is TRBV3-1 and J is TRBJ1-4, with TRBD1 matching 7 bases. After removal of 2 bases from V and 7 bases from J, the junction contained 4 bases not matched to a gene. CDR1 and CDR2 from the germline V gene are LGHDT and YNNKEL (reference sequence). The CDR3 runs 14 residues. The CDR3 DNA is TGTGCCAGCAGCCAATCCGGGACAGTTGAAAAACTGTTTTTT. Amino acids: CASSQSGTVEKLFF.

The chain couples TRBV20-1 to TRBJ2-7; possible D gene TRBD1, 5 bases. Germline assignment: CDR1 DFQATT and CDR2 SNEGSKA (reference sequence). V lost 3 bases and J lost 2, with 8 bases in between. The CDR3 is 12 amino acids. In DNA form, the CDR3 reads TGCAGTGCTAGGGCCAGGGCCTACGAGCAGTACTTC. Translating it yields CSARARAYEQYF.

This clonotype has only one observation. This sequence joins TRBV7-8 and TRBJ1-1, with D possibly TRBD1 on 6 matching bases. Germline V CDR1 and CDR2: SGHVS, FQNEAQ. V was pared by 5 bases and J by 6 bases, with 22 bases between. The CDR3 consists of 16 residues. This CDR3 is CASSPLEGGNFAEAFF. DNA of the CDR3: TGTGCCAGCAGCCCCCTCGAGGGGGGGAATTTTGCTGAAGCTTTCTTT.

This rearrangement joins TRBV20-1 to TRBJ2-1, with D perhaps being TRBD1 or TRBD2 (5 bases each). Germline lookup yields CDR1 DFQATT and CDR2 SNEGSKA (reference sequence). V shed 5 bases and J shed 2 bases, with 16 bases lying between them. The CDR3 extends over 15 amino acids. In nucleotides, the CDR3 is TGCAGTGCTCCTCTTTCCCGGGGCCCCTACAATGAGCAGTTCTTC. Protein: CSAPLSRGPYNEQFF.